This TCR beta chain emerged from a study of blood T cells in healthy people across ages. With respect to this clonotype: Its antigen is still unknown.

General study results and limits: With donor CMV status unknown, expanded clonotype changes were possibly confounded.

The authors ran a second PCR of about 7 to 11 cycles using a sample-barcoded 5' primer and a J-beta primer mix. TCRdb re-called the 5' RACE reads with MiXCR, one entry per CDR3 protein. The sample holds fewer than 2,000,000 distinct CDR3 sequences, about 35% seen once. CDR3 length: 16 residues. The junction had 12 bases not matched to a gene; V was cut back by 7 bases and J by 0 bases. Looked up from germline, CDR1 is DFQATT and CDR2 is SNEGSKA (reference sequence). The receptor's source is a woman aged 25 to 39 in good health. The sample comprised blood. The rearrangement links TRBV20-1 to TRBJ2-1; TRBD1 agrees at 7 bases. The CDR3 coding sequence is TGCAGTGACCTGGTGACAGGGATAGTCTCCTACAATGAGCAGTTCTTC. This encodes CSDLVTGIVSYNEQFF.